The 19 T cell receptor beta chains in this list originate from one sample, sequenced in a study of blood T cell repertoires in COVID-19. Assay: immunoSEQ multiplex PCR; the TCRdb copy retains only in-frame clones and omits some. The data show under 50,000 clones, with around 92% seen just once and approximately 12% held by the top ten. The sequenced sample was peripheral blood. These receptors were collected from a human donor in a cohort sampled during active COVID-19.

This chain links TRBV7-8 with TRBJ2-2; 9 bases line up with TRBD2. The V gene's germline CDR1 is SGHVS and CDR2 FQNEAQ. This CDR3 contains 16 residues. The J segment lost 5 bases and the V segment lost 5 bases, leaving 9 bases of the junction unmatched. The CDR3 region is CASSTKTSGTTGELFF. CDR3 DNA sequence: TGTGCCAGCAGCACAAAGACTAGCGGCACGACCGGGGAGCTGTTTTTT.

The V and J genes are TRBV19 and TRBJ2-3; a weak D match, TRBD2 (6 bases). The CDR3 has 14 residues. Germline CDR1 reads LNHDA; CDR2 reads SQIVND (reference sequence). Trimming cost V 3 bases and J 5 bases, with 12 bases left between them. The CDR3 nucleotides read TGTGCCAGTAGTATTCTTGCAGCGGGAGATACGCAGTATTTT. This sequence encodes CASSILAAGDTQYF.

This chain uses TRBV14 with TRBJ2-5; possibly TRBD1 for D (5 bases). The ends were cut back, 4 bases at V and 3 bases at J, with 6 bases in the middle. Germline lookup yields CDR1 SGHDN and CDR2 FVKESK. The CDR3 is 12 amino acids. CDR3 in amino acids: CASSLTEETQYF. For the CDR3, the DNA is TGTGCCAGCAGCCTGACAGAAGAGACCCAGTACTTC.

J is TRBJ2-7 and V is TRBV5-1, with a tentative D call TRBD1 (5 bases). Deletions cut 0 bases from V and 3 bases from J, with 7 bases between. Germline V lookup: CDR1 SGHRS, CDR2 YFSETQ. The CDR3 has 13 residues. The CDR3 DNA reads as TGCGCCAGCAGCTTGGCTAGGGGCTACGAGCAGTACTTC. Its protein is CASSLARGYEQYF.

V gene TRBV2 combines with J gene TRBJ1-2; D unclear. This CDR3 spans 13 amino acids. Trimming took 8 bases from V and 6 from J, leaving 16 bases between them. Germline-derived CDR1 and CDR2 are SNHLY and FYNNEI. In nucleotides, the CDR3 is TGTGCCAGCGGAGCCCGAGTGAGGGATGGCTACACCTTC. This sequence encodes CASGARVRDGYTF.

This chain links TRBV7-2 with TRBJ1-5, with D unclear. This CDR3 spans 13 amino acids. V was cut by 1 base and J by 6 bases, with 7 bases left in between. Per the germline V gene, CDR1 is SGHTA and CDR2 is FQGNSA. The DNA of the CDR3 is TGTGCCAGCAGCTTAGATAATATTCAGCCCCAGCATTTT. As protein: CASSLDNIQPQHF.

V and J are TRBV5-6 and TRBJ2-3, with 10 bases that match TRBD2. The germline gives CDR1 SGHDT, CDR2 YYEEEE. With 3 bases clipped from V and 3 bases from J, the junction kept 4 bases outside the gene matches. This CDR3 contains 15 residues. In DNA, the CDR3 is TGTGCCAGCAGCTATAGCGGGAGGCAGACAGATACGCAGTATTTT. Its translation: CASSYSGRQTDTQYF.

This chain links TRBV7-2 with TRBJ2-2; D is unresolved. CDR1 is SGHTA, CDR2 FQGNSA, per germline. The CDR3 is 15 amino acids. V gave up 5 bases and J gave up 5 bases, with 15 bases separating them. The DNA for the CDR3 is TGTGCCAGCAGCAAATACAGTTTATTAACCGGGGAGCTGTTTTTT. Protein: CASSKYSLLTGELFF.

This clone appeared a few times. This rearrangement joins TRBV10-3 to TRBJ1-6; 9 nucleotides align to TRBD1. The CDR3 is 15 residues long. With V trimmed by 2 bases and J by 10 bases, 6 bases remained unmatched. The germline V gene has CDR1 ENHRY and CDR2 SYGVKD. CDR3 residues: CAISEGTGSRSPLHF. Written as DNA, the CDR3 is TGTGCCATCAGTGAGGGGACAGGGTCCCGCTCACCCCTCCACTTT.

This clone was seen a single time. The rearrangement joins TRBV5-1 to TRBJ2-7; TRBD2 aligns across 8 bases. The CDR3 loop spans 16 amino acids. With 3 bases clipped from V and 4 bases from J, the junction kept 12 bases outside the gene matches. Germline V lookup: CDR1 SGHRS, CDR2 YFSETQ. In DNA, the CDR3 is TGCGCCAGCAGCTCCAGGGGCGGCGGGGGGTTGTACGAGCAGTACTTC. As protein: CASSSRGGGGLYEQYF.

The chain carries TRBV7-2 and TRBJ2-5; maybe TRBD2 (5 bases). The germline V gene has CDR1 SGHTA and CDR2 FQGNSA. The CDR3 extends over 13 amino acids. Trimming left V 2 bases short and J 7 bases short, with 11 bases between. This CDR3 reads CASSLQRDGTQYF. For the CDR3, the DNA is TGTGCCAGCAGCTTACAGAGGGATGGGACCCAGTACTTC.

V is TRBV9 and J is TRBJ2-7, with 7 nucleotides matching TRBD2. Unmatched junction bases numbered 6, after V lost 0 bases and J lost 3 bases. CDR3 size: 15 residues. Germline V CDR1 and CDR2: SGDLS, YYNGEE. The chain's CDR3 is CASSVDPWGGYEQYF. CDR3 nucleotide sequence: TGTGCCAGCAGCGTAGACCCATGGGGGGGCTACGAGCAGTACTTC.

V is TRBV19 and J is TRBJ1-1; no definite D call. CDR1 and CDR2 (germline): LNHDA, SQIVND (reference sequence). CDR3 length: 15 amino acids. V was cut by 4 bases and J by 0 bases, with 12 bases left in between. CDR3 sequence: CASSRRRQMNTEAFF. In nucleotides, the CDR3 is TGTGCCAGTAGTAGAAGGAGGCAGATGAACACTGAAGCTTTCTTT.

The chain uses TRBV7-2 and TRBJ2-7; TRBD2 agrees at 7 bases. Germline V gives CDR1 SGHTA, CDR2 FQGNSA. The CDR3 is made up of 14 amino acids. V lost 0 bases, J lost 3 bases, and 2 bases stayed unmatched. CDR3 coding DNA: TGTGCCAGCAGCTTAGCGGGAGGGTACTACGAGCAGTACTTC. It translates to CASSLAGGYYEQYF.

The CDR3 sequence is CASSYRGTGFNEKLFF. CDR3 nucleotide sequence: TGTGCCAGCAGCTACAGGGGTACAGGATTCAATGAAAAACTGTTTTTT. This chain connects TRBV5-6 to TRBJ1-4; 7 bases are shared with TRBD1. CDR3 size: 16 residues. Germline CDR1 is SGHDT and CDR2 is YYEEEE. Unmatched junction bases numbered 10, after V lost 3 bases and J lost 5 bases.

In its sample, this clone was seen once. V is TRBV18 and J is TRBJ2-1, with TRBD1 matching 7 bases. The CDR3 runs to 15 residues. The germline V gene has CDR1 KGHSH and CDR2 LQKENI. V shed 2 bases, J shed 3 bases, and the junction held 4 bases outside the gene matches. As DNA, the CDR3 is TGTGCCAGCTCACCATCGAGACAGGGCTACAATGAGCAGTTCTTC. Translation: CASSPSRQGYNEQFF. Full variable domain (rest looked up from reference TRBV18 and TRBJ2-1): NAGVMQNPRHLVRRRGQEARLRCSPMKGHSHVYWYRQLPEEGLKFMVYLQKENIIDESGMPKERFSAEFPKEGPSILRIQQVVRGDSAAYFCASSPSRQGYNEQFFGPGTRLTVL.

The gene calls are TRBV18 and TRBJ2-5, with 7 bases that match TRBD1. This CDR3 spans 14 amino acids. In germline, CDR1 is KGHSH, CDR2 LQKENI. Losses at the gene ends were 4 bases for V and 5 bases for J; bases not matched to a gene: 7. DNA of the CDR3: TGTGCCAGCTCACGACTGACAGGGCGGGAGACCCAGTACTTC. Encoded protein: CASSRLTGRETQYF.

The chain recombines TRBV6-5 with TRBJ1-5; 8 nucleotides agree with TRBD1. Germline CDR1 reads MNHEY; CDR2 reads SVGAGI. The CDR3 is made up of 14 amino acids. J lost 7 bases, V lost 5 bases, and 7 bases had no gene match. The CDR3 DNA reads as TGTGCCAGCAGTCGGACAGGGACGGGACAGCCCCAGCATTTT. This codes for CASSRTGTGQPQHF.

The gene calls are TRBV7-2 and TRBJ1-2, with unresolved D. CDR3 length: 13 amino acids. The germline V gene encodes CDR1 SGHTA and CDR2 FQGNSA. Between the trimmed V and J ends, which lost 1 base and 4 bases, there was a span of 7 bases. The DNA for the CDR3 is TGTGCCAGCAGCTTAGGGGTAGCCTATGGCTACACCTTC. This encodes CASSLGVAYGYTF.